Below are 17 T cell receptor beta chains sequenced from a single sample in a study of blood T cell repertoires in COVID-19. TCRdb keeps only in-frame clones here, not all; method: immunoSEQ multiplex PCR. The sample contains fewer than 65,000 clones, about nine tenths of which appear only once. The specimen sequenced was peripheral blood. These receptors were taken from a human donor with acute or convalescent COVID-19. The donor label of this sample is uncertain.

The chain links TRBV19 to TRBJ1-5, with D unresolved. The germline V gene has CDR1 LNHDA and CDR2 SQIVND (reference sequence). The V and J ends lost 1 base and 4 bases respectively, with 14 bases between them. This CDR3 has 16 residues. As DNA, the CDR3 is TGTGCCAGTAGTATAGTGCGGGTATTGGGGAATCAGCCCCAGCATTTT. The encoded protein is CASSIVRVLGNQPQHF.

V usage is TRBV6-2 or TRBV6-3 and J usage is TRBJ2-7, with a weak D call TRBD2 (5 bases). Germline V gene lookup returns CDR1 MNHEY and CDR2 SVGEGT. The V gene lost 9 bases and the J gene lost 1 base, with 13 bases spanning the gap. This CDR3 comprises 13 residues. Here the CDR3 DNA reads TGTGCCAGTAGTCTTGGGAGTTCCTACGAGCAGTACTTC. As protein: CASSLGSSYEQYF.

The rearrangement joins TRBV29-1 to TRBJ2-7, with TRBD2 matching 8 bases. V lost 5 bases and J lost 5; bases outside the gene matches: 8. This CDR3 contains 13 residues. In germline, CDR1 is SQVTM, CDR2 ANQGSEA. DNA for the CDR3: TGCAGCGTTAACAGCGGGAGTATCCACGAGCAGTACTTC. Translation gives CSVNSGSIHEQYF.

V and J are TRBV11-1 and TRBJ1-4; D remains ambiguous. Trimming took 5 bases from V and 8 from J, leaving 6 bases between them. The germline gives CDR1 SGHAT, CDR2 FQDESV (reference sequence). The CDR3 sequence is 11 residues long. The CDR3 DNA reads TGTGCCAGCAGCGCGGGGGAAAAACTGTTTTTT. Translation gives CASSAGEKLFF.

The chain recombines TRBV10-2 with TRBJ1-4; 8 nucleotides agree with TRBD1. The length of the CDR3 is 14 residues. Per germline, CDR1 WSHSY and CDR2 SAAADI. Trimming took 4 bases from V and 6 from J; bases not matched to a gene: 4. The CDR3, as DNA: TGCGCCAGCAGTGTTGGACAGGGAGATGAAAAACTGTTTTTT. Its translation: CASSVGQGDEKLFF.

This clone occurred a few times. The rearrangement links TRBV5-1 to TRBJ1-2; 10 nucleotides agree with TRBD1. From germline, CDR1 is SGHRS and CDR2 YFSETQ. Trimming cost V 4 bases and J 10 bases; bases outside gene matches: 13. This CDR3 is 15 amino acids long. The CDR3 nucleotides are TGCGCCAGCAGCCCGGACTCGGACAGGGGGATTGACTACACCTTC. As protein: CASSPDSDRGIDYTF.

V is TRBV7-2 and J is TRBJ1-4, with 7 bases matching TRBD1. Germline V gives CDR1 SGHTA, CDR2 FQGNSA. The CDR3 runs 18 residues. V gave up 5 bases and J gave up 2 bases; unmatched junction bases: 14. Here the CDR3 DNA reads TGTGCCAGCAGCCCAAAACTGACTGGGACAGCCACTAATGAAAAACTGTTTTTT. Its translation: CASSPKLTGTATNEKLFF.

V is TRBV7-3 and J is TRBJ2-5; TRBD2 is a possible D gene (5 bases). Per germline, CDR1 SGHTA and CDR2 FQGTGA. The CDR3 loop spans 14 amino acids. The V end was cut by 2 bases, the J end by 7 bases, with 14 bases between. The DNA of the CDR3 is TGTGCCAGCAGCTTAGAATCCGTCCGGGGGACCCAGTACTTC. This codes for CASSLESVRGTQYF. Complete variable domain (other parts from reference TRBV7-3 and TRBJ2-5): GAGVSQTPSNKVTEKGKYVELRCDPISGHTALYWYRQSLGQGPEFLIYFQGTGAADDSGLPNDRFFAVRPEGSVSTLKIQRTERGDSAVYLCASSLESVRGTQYFGPGTRLLVL.

This clone was picked up one time. V is TRBV5-4 and J is TRBJ2-3, with D perhaps TRBD2 (7 bases). The germline V gene encodes CDR1 SGHNT and CDR2 YYREEE (reference sequence). This CDR3 is 15 amino acids long. V was clipped by 3 bases and J by 0 bases, with 11 bases between them. The CDR3 is CASSWGGPSTDTQYF. In DNA form, the CDR3 reads TGTGCCAGCAGCTGGGGGGGGCCGAGCACAGATACGCAGTATTTT.

The chain joins TRBV5-4 to TRBJ1-2; a weak D match, TRBD1 (6 bases). Deletions cut 0 bases from V and 3 bases from J, with 15 bases between. Germline V gene data show CDR1 as SGHNT and CDR2 as YYREEE (reference sequence). The CDR3 sequence is 16 residues long. The CDR3 sequence is CASSLGGQRGHYGYTF. For the CDR3, the DNA is TGTGCCAGCAGCTTGGGCGGACAGCGGGGACACTATGGCTACACCTTC.

V gene TRBV5-1 combines with J gene TRBJ2-2; D is possibly TRBD2 (7 bases). V dropped 0 bases and J dropped 5 bases, with 14 bases sitting between them. CDR3 size: 16 residues. Germline lookup yields CDR1 SGHRS and CDR2 YFSETQ. In DNA form, the CDR3 reads TGCGCCAGCAGCTTGGAAGGCGGGGGCGGAACCGGGGAGCTGTTTTTT. Protein: CASSLEGGGGTGELFF.

The chain has TRBV30 and TRBJ2-6; the D gene is possibly TRBD2 (5 bases). The germline gives CDR1 GTSNPN, CDR2 SVGIG (reference sequence). V gave up 0 bases and J gave up 2 bases, with 17 bases separating them. This CDR3 comprises 18 residues. Here the CDR3 reads CAWSVVRGLFPGANVLTF. CDR3 nucleotide sequence: TGTGCCTGGAGTGTGGTTAGAGGGCTATTCCCTGGGGCCAACGTCCTGACTTTC.

CDR3: CASGRGGGWEKLFF. The CDR3 DNA reads as TGTGCCAGCGGTAGGGGTGGGGGCTGGGAAAAACTGTTTTTT. V gene TRBV2 combines with J gene TRBJ1-4; D may be TRBD1 (6 bases). Germline V gives CDR1 SNHLY, CDR2 FYNNEI. The CDR3 runs 14 residues. V dropped 8 bases and J dropped 8 bases, with 18 bases sitting between them.

V usage is TRBV5-6 and J usage is TRBJ1-5; no clear D gene. Germline CDR1 reads SGHDT; CDR2 reads YYEEEE. CDR3 length equals 18 residues. The V gene lost 4 bases and the J gene lost 0 bases, with 20 bases spanning the gap. This chain's CDR3 is CASSGTRERGNSNQPQHF. The CDR3 coding sequence is TGTGCCAGCAGCGGAACCCGGGAGCGCGGAAATAGCAATCAGCCCCAGCATTTT.

This clone was seen just once. The J gene is TRBJ2-1, the V gene TRBV19, with 8 bases identical to TRBD2. CDR3 length: 20 residues. Germline CDR1 and CDR2: LNHDA and SQIVND (reference sequence). V trimming: 1 base; J trimming: 7 bases; junction bases outside the gene matches: 21. The CDR3 region has the DNA TGTGCCAGTAGTATAGGGGCTAGCGGGTCTCTATATTGGGAAATAAATGAGCAGTTCTTC. Amino acids: CASSIGASGSLYWEINEQFF. Complete variable domain (other parts from reference TRBV19 and TRBJ2-1): DGGITQSPKYLFRKEGQNVTLSCEQNLNHDAMYWYRQDPGQGLRLIYYSQIVNDFQKGDIAEGYSVSREKKESFPLTVTSAQKNPTAFYLCASSIGASGSLYWEINEQFFGPGTRLTVL.

Here the CDR3 DNA reads TGTGCCAGCAGTGAACGAACGACTAGCACAGATACGCAGTATTTT. It yields the protein CASSERTTSTDTQYF. The chain has TRBV2 and TRBJ2-3, with D unresolved. In germline, CDR1 is SNHLY, CDR2 FYNNEI. Trimming shortened V by 2 bases and J by 0 bases, and 9 bases separated the two germline ends. The CDR3 is 15 residues long.

The rearrangement uses TRBV6-1 and TRBJ1-5; TRBD1 might be the D (6 bases). The V gene lost 3 bases and the J gene lost 5 bases, with 8 bases spanning the gap. The length of the CDR3 is 13 residues. The germline V gene encodes CDR1 MNHNS and CDR2 SASEGT. The CDR3 sequence is CASSDRGHQPQHF. CDR3 in DNA: TGTGCCAGCAGTGACAGGGGTCATCAGCCCCAGCATTTT.